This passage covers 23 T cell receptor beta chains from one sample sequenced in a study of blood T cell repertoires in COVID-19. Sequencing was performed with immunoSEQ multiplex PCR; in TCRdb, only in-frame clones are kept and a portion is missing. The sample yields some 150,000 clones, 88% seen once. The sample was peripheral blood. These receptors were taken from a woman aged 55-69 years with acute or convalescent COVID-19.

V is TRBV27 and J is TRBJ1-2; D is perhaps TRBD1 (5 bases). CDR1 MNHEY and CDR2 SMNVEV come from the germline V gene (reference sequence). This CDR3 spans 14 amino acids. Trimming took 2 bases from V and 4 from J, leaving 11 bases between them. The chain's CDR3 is CASSLGGVGYGYTF. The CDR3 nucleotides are TGTGCCAGCAGTTTAGGGGGGGTCGGCTATGGCTACACCTTC.

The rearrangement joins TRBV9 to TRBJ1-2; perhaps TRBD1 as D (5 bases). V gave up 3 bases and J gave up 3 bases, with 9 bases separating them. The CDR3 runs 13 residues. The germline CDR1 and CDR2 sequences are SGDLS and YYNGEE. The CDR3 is CASSETGDYGYTF. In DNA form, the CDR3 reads TGTGCCAGCAGCGAAACGGGGGACTATGGCTACACCTTC.

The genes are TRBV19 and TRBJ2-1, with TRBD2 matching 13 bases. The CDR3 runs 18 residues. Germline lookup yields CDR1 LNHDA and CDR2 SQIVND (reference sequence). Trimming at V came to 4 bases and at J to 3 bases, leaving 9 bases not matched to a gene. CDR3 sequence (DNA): TGTGCCAGTAGTACCTCCCCGGGACTAGCGGGGAGCTACAATGAGCAGTTCTTC. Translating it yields CASSTSPGLAGSYNEQFF.

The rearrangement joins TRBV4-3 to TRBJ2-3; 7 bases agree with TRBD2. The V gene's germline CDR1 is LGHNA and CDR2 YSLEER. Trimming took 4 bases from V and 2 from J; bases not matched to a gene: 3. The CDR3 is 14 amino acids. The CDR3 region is CASSPGGTTDTQYF. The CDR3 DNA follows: TGCGCCAGCAGCCCGGGGGGAACCACAGATACGCAGTATTTT.

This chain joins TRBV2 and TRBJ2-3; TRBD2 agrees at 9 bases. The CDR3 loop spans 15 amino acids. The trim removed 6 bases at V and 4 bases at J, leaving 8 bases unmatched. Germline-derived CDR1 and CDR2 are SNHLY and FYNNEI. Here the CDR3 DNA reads TGTGCCAGCAGGAAGCTAATAGCGGGAGCAGATACGCAGTATTTT. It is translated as CASRKLIAGADTQYF.

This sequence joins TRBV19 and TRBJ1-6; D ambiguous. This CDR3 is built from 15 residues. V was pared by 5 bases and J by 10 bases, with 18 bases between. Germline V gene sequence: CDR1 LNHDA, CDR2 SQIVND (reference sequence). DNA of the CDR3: TGTGCCAGTAGTGCCGGCGGTAATCAAGGATCACCCCTCCACTTT. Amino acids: CASSAGGNQGSPLHF.

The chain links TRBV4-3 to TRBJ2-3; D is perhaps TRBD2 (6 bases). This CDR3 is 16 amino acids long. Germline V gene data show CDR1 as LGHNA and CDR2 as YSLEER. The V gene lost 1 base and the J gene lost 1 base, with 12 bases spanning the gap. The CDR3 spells CASSQVTSSRTDTQYF. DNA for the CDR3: TGCGCCAGCAGCCAAGTCACTAGCAGCCGCACAGATACGCAGTATTTT.

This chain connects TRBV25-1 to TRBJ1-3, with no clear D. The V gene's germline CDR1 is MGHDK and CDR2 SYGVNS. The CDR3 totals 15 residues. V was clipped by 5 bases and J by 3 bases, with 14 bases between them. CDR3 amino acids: CASSPRGLFGNTIYF. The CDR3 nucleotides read TGTGCCAGCAGTCCACGTGGGCTGTTTGGAAACACCATATATTTT.

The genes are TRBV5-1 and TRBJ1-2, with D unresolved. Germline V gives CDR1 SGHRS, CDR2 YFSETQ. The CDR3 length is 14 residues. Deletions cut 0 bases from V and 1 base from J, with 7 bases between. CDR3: CASSLGPNNYGYTF. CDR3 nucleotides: TGCGCCAGCAGCTTGGGGCCAAATAACTATGGCTACACCTTC. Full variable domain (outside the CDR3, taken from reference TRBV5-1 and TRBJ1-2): KAGVTQTPRYLIKTRGQQVTLSCSPISGHRSVSWYQQTPGQGLQFLFEYFSETQRNKGNFPGRFSGRQFSNSRSEMNVSTLELGDSALYLCASSLGPNNYGYTFGSGTRLTVV.

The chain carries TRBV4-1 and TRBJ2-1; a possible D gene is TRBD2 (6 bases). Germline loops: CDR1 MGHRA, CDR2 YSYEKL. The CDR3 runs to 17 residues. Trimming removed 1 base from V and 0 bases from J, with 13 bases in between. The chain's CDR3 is CASSQVRGESSYNEQFF. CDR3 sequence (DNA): TGCGCCAGCAGCCAAGTCCGCGGGGAGAGCTCCTACAATGAGCAGTTCTTC.

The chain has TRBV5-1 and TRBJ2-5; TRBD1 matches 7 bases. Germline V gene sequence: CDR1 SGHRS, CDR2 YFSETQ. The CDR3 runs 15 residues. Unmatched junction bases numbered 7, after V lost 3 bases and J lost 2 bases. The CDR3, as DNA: TGCGCCAGCAGCTCGACAGGGCCCTCACAAGAGACCCAGTACTTC. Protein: CASSSTGPSQETQYF.

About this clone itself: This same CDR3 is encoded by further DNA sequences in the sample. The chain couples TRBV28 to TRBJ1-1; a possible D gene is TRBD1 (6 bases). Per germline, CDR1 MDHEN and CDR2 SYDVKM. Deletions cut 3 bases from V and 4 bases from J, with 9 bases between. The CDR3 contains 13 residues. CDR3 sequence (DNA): TGTGCCAGCAGTTTCCTCAGGGGCACTGAAGCTTTCTTT. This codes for CASSFLRGTEAFF.

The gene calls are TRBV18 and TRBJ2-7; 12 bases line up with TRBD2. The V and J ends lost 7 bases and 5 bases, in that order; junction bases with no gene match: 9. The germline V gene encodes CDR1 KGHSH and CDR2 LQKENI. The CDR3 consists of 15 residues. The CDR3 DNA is TGTGCCAGCTTGTCTAGCGGGGGGGCCAACCACGAGCAGTACTTC. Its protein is CASLSSGGANHEQYF.

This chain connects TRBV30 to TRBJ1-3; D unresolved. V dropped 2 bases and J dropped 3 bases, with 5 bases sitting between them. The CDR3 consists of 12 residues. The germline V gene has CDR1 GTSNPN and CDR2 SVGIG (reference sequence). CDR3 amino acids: CAWSINGNTIYF. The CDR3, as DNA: TGTGCCTGGAGTATTAATGGAAACACCATATATTTT.

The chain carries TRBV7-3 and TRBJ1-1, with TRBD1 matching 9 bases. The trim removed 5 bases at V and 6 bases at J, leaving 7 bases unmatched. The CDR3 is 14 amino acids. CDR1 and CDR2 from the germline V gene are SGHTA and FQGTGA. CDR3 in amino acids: CASSPQGAGAEAFF. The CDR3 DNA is TGTGCCAGCAGCCCACAGGGGGCGGGAGCTGAAGCTTTCTTT.

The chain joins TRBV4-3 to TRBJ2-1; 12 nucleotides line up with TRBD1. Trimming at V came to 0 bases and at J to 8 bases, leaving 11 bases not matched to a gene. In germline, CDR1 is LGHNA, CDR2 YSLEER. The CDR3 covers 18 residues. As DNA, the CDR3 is TGCGCCAGCAGCCAAGAATCCACCGGGACAGGGGGCTGGGATGAGCAGTTCTTC. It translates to CASSQESTGTGGWDEQFF.

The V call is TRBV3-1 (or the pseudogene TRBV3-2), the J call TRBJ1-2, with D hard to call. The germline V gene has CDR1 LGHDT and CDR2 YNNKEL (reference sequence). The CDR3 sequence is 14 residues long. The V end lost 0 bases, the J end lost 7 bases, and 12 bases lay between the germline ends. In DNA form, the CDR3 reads TGTGCCAGCAGCCAAGATGGGCAGATTCGTGGCTACACCTTC. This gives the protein CASSQDGQIRGYTF.

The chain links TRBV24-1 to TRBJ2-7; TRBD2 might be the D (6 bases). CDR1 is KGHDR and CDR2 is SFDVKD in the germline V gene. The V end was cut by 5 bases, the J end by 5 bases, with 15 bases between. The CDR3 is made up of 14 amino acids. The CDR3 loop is CATSGRGPSDEQYF. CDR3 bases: TGTGCCACCAGTGGGAGGGGACCGTCTGACGAGCAGTACTTC.

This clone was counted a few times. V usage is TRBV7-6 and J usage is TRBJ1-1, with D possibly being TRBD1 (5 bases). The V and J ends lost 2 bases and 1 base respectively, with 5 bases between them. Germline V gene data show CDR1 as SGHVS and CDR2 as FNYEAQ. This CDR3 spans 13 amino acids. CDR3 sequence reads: CASSLQGNTEAFF. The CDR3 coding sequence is TGTGCCAGCAGCTTACAGGGGAACACTGAAGCTTTCTTT. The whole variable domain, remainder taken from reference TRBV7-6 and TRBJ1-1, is GAGVSQSPRYKVTKRGQDVALRCDPISGHVSLYWYRQALGQGPEFLTYFNYEAQQDKSGLPNDRFSAERPEGSISTLTIQRTEQRDSAMYRCASSLQGNTEAFFGQGTRLTVV.

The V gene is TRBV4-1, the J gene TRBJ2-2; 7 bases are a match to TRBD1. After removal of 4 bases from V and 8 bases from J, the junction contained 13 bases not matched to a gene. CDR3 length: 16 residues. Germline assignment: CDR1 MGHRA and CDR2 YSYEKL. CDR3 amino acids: CASSPGSTGLVGELFF. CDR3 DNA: TGCGCCAGCAGCCCAGGGTCGACAGGGCTTGTAGGGGAGCTGTTTTTT.

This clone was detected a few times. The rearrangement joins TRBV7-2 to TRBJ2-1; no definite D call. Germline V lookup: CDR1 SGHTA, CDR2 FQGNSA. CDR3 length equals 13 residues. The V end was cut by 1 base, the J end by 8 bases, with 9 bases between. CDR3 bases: TGTGCCAGCAGCTTAGGGGCTAACTATGAGCAGTTCTTC. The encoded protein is CASSLGANYEQFF.

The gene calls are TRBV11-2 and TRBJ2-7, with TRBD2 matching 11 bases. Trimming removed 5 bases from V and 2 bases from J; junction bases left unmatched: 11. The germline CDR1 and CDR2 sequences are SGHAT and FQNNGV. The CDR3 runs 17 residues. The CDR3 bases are TGTGCCAGCAGCGTGACTAGCGGGGCCTTCTTCACCTACGAGCAGTACTTC. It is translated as CASSVTSGAFFTYEQYF. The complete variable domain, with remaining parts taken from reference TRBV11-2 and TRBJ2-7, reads EAGVAQSPRYKIIEKRQSVAFWCNPISGHATLYWYQQILGQGPKLLIQFQNNGVVDDSQLPKDRFSAERLKGVDSTLKIQPAKLEDSAVYLCASSVTSGAFFTYEQYFGPGTRLTVT.

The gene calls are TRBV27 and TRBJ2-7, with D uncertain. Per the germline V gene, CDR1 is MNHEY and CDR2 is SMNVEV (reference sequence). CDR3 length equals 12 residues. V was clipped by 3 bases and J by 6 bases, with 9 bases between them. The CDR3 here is CASSLNRREQYF. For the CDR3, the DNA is TGTGCCAGCAGTTTGAACAGACGCGAGCAGTACTTC.